The rows below give T cell receptor beta chains drawn from one sample of a study of T cell responses to AZD1222 COVID-19 vaccine. Libraries were prepared by immunoSEQ multiplex PCR; TCRdb keeps only in-frame clonotypes and omits some of them. The sample has about 110,000 clones, roughly 88% seen once; the top ten hold 13%. The source material was peripheral blood, sampled on day 0 of MenACWY control vaccination. Receptors originate from an adult in good health. Each CDR3 is given with its conserved first and last residue. The D gene is left open where the match is weak. Where a row states a size, it is once, few, many or the class of an expanded clone; other rows omit it.

CDR3aa: CASSLEVNTEAFF
CDR3nt: TGCGCCAGCAGCTTAGAAGTGAACACTGAAGCTTTCTTT
v_gene: TRBV5-1
abundance: .
d_gene: .
j_gene: TRBJ1-1

CDR3aa: CASSLNQGGSLGGYTF
CDR3nt: TGTGCCAGCAGTTTAAACCAGGGTGGAAGTCTGGGAGGCTACACCTTC
v_gene: TRBV28
abundance: .
d_gene: .
j_gene: TRBJ1-2

CDR3aa: CASSYTGGDYSPLHF
CDR3nt: TGTGCCAGCAGTTACACAGGGGGCGATTATTCACCCCTCCACTTT
v_gene: TRBV27
abundance: .
d_gene: TRBD1
j_gene: TRBJ1-6

CDR3aa: CASSLARRTYEQYF
CDR3nt: TGTGCCAGCAGCTTAGCGCGGAGAACCTACGAGCAGTACTTC
v_gene: TRBV7-8
abundance: .
d_gene: .
j_gene: TRBJ2-7

CDR3aa: CASSQEQGVDSPLHF
CDR3nt: TGCGCCAGCAGCCAAGAGCAGGGTGTAGATTCACCCCTCCACTTT
v_gene: TRBV4-3
abundance: .
d_gene: .
j_gene: TRBJ1-6

CDR3aa: CASSFNRGKNSPLHF
CDR3nt: TGTGCCAGCAGCTTTAACAGGGGGAAGAATTCACCCCTCCACTTT
v_gene: TRBV7-9
abundance: .
d_gene: TRBD1
j_gene: TRBJ1-6

CDR3aa: CASSFGVGEAFF
CDR3nt: TGTGCCAGCAGCTTTGGGGTGGGTGAAGCTTTCTTT
v_gene: TRBV5-4
abundance: .
d_gene: .
j_gene: TRBJ1-1

CDR3aa: CASSSQGATEAFF
CDR3nt: TGTGCCAGCAGCTCACAGGGTGCCACTGAAGCTTTCTTT
v_gene: TRBV13
abundance: .
d_gene: .
j_gene: TRBJ1-1

CDR3aa: CAWTYGQGYGYTF
CDR3nt: TGTGCCTGGACGTATGGACAGGGATACGGCTACACCTTC
v_gene: TRBV30
abundance: .
d_gene: TRBD1
j_gene: TRBJ1-2

CDR3aa: CASSLAPSGEAFF
CDR3nt: TGTGCCAGCAGCTTGGCCCCTTCAGGAGAAGCTTTCTTT
v_gene: TRBV5-5
abundance: .
d_gene: .
j_gene: TRBJ1-1

CDR3aa: CSASSLAGGSYEQYF
CDR3nt: TGCAGTGCTAGTTCCCTAGCGGGGGGATCCTACGAGCAGTACTTC
v_gene: TRBV20-1
abundance: .
d_gene: TRBD2
j_gene: TRBJ2-7

CDR3aa: CASSLLPGQGGNEQFF
CDR3nt: TGCGCCAGCAGCCTACTCCCGGGACAGGGCGGCAATGAGCAGTTCTTC
v_gene: TRBV4-1
abundance: .
d_gene: TRBD1
j_gene: TRBJ2-1

CDR3aa: CASSQNLRDHTEAFF
CDR3nt: TGTGCCAGCAGCCAAAACCTAAGGGATCACACTGAAGCTTTCTTT
v_gene: TRBV3-1/TRBV3-2
abundance: .
d_gene: .
j_gene: TRBJ1-1

CDR3aa: CASSFGTDTEAFF
CDR3nt: TGTGCCAGCAGCTTCGGGACGGACACTGAAGCTTTCTTT
v_gene: TRBV7-3
abundance: .
d_gene: .
j_gene: TRBJ1-1

CDR3aa: CASSLGGLGYEQYF
CDR3nt: TGTGCCAGCAGTTTAGGTGGTCTGGGCTACGAGCAGTACTTC
v_gene: TRBV27
abundance: .
d_gene: .
j_gene: TRBJ2-7

CDR3aa: CASSLVSGNTIYF
CDR3nt: TGTGCCAGCAGTTTAGTTTCTGGAAACACCATATATTTT
v_gene: TRBV27
abundance: once
d_gene: .
j_gene: TRBJ1-3

CDR3aa: CASSLSGRTYEQYF
CDR3nt: TGTGCCAGCAGCCTTAGCGGGAGGACCTACGAGCAGTACTTC
v_gene: TRBV13
abundance: .
d_gene: TRBD2
j_gene: TRBJ2-7

CDR3aa: CASSGHNEQFF
CDR3nt: TGTGCCAGCAGTGGCCACAATGAGCAGTTCTTC
v_gene: TRBV2
abundance: once
d_gene: .
j_gene: TRBJ2-1

CDR3aa: CASNRDRAALIGYTF
CDR3nt: TGTGCCAGCAACCGGGACAGGGCCGCCTTAATCGGCTACACCTTC
v_gene: TRBV13
abundance: .
d_gene: TRBD1
j_gene: TRBJ1-2

CDR3aa: CASSEEVRGLNSPLHF
CDR3nt: TGTGCCAGCAGTGAAGAAGTGAGGGGCCTTAATTCACCCCTCCACTTT
v_gene: TRBV6-1
abundance: .
d_gene: .
j_gene: TRBJ1-6

CDR3aa: CASSVFRGNTGELFF
CDR3nt: TGTGCCAGCAGTGTGTTTAGGGGTAACACCGGGGAGCTGTTTTTT
v_gene: TRBV2
abundance: .
d_gene: .
j_gene: TRBJ2-2

CDR3aa: CASRIRRSEAFF
CDR3nt: TGTGCCAGCAGGATCCGGAGGTCTGAAGCTTTCTTT
v_gene: TRBV28
abundance: .
d_gene: .
j_gene: TRBJ1-1

CDR3aa: CAWRSGVGETQYF
CDR3nt: TGTGCCTGGAGAAGTGGCGTCGGGGAGACCCAGTACTTC
v_gene: TRBV30
abundance: .
d_gene: .
j_gene: TRBJ2-5

CDR3aa: CASSLRLAGGMNTEAFF
CDR3nt: TGTGCCAGCAGTTTACGTCTTGCAGGGGGGATGAACACTGAAGCTTTCTTT
v_gene: TRBV27
abundance: few
d_gene: TRBD1
j_gene: TRBJ1-1

CDR3aa: CATSTGQAFSGANVLTF
CDR3nt: TGTGCCACCAGCACCGGACAGGCCTTCTCTGGGGCCAACGTCCTGACTTTC
v_gene: TRBV15
abundance: .
d_gene: TRBD1
j_gene: TRBJ2-6

CDR3aa: CATSSTPGRGTDTQYF
CDR3nt: TGTGCCACCAGCAGTACCCCCGGGAGGGGCACAGATACGCAGTATTTT
v_gene: TRBV15
abundance: .
d_gene: TRBD2
j_gene: TRBJ2-3